The source of this T cell receptor (beta chain) is a study of T cell responses to AZD1222 COVID-19 vaccine. Sequencing used immunoSEQ multiplex PCR; TCRdb keeps in-frame clones, though not all of them. The table shows some 150,000 clones, with 92% occurring only once. Trimming took 5 bases from V and 5 from J; bases not matched to a gene: 14. Germline V CDR1 and CDR2: LGHNA, YNFKEQ. CDR3 length equals 16 residues. V is TRBV4-2 and J is TRBJ2-5; 7 nucleotides agree with TRBD2. The clonotype originates from an adult in good health. The source was peripheral blood, collected on day 0 of AZD1222 vaccination. Here the CDR3 reads CASSGVGERGLETQYF. CDR3 in DNA: TGTGCCAGCAGCGGCGTTGGGGAGCGGGGTTTGGAGACCCAGTACTTC.